Included here is one TCR beta chain sequence, with context. V was cut by 3 bases and J by 4 bases, with 15 bases left in between. The length of the CDR3 is 15 residues. Germline-derived CDR1 and CDR2 are WSHSY and SAAADI. PCR amplification relied on 60 Vbeta primers (plus 13 Jbeta primers). The method was immunoSEQ multiplex PCR; TCRdb's version includes in-frame clones alone and lacks a portion of them. The repertoire has approximately 100,000 clones, 70% to 80% of them found once; the top ten carry approximately 15%. These data belong to a study of cytomegalovirus exposure and HLA in healthy donors.

The receptor was isolated from a man aged 55 to 70 in good health and CMV-seropositive. The chain is built from TRBV10-2 and TRBJ1-2; the D gene is possibly TRBD1 (5 bases). What was sequenced was PBMCs. Here the CDR3 reads CASSDPQDPFYGYTF. The CDR3 coding sequence is TGCGCCAGCAGTGACCCACAGGACCCGTTCTATGGCTACACCTTC.